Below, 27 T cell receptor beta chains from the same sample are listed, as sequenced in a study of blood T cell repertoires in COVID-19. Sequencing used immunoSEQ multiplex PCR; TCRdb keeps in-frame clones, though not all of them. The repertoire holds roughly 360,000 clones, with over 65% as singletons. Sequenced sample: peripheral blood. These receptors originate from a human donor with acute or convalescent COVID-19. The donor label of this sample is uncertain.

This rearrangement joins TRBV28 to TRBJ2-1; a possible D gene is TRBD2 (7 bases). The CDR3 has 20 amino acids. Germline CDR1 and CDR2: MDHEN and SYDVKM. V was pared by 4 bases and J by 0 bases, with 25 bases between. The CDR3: CASSSQGLVAGASSYNEQFF. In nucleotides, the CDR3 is TGTGCCAGCAGTTCACAAGGATTGGTCGCGGGGGCAAGCTCCTACAATGAGCAGTTCTTC.

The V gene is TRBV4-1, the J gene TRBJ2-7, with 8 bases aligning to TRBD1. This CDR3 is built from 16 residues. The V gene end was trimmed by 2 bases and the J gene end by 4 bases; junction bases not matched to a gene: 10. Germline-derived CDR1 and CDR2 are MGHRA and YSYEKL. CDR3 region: CASSQQLRTGWYEQYF. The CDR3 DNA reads TGCGCCAGCAGCCAACAACTCCGGACAGGGTGGTACGAGCAGTACTTC.

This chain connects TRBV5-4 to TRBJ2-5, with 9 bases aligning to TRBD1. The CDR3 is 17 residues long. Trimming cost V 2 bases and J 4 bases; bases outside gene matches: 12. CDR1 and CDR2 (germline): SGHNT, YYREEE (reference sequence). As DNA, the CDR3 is TGTGCCAGCAGCTTTCTCACCGGGACAGGGAGGGCAGAGACCCAGTACTTC. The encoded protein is CASSFLTGTGRAETQYF. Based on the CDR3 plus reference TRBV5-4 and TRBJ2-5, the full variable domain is ETGVTQSPTHLIKTRGQQVTLRCSSQSGHNTVSWYQQALGQGPQFIFQYYREEENGRGNFPPRFSGLQFPNYSSELNVNALELDDSALYLCASSFLTGTGRAETQYFGPGTRLLVL.

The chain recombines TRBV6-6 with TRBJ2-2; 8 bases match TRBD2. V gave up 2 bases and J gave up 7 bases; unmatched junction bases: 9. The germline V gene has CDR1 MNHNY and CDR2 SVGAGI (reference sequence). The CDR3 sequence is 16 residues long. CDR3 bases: TGTGCCAGCAGTTACCATGCCGGGAGGGCCGGCGGGGAGCTGTTTTTT. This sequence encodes CASSYHAGRAGGELFF.

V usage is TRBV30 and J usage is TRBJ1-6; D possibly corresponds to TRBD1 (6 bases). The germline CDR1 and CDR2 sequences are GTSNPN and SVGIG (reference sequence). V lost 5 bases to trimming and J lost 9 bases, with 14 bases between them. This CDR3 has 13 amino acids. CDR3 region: CAWSKGDVSPLHF. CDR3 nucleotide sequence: TGTGCCTGGTCTAAGGGGGATGTTTCACCCCTCCACTTT.

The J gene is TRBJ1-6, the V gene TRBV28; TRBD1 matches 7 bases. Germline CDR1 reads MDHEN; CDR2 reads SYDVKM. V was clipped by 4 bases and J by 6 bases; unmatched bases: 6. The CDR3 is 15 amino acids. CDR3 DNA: TGTGCCAGCAGTTCCCCCGACAGGGTTAATTCACCCCTCCACTTT. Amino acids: CASSSPDRVNSPLHF.

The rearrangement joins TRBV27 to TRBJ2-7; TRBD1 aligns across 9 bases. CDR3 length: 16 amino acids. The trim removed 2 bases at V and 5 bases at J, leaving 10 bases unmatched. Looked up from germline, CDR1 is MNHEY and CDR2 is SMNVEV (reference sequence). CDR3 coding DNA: TGTGCCAGCAGTTTACGGTGGGACAGGGTATCGCACGAGCAGTACTTC. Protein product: CASSLRWDRVSHEQYF.

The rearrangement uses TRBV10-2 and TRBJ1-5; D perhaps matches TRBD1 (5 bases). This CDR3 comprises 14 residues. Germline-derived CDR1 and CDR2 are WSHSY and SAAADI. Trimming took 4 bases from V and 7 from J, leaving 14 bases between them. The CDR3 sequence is CASSVTRGTQPQHF. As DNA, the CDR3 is TGCGCCAGCAGTGTGACACGGGGGACGCAGCCCCAGCATTTT.

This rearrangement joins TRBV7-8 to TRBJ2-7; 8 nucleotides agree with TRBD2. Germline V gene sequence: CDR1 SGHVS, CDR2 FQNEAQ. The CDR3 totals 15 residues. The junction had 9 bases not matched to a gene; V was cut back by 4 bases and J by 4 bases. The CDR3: CASSWAGTRGYEQYF. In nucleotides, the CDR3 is TGTGCCAGCAGCTGGGCCGGGACTAGGGGTTACGAGCAGTACTTC.

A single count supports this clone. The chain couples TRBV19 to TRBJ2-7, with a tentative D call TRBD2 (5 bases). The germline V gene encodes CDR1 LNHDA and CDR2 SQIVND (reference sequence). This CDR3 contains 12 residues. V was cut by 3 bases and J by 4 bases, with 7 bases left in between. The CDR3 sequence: CASSMRDYEQYF. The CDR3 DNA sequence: TGTGCCAGTAGTATGAGGGATTACGAGCAGTACTTC.

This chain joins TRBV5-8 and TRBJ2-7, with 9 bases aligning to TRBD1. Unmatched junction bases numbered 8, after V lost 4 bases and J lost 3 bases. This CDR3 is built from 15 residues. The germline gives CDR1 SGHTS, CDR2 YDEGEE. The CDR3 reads CASSPGTGRDYEQYF. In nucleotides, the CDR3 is TGTGCCAGCAGCCCCGGGACAGGGAGGGACTACGAGCAGTACTTC.

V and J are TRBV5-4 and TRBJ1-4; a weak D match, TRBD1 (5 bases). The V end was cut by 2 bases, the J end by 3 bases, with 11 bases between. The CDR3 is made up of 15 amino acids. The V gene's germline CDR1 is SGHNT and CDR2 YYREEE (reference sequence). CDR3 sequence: CASSFSGGPNEKLFF. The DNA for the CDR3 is TGTGCCAGCAGCTTCTCGGGGGGTCCTAATGAAAAACTGTTTTTT.

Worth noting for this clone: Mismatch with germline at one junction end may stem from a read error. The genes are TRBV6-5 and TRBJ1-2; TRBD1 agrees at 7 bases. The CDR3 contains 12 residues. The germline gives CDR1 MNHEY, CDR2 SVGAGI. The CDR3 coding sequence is TGTGCCAGTACGACAGGGAACTCTGGCTACACCTTC. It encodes CASTTGNSGYTF.

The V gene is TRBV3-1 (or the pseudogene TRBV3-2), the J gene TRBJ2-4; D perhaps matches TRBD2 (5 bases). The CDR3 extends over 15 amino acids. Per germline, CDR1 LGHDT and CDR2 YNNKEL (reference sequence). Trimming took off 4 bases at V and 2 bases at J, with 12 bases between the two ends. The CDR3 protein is CASSPRAVSKNIQYF. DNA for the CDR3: TGTGCCAGCAGCCCCAGAGCGGTGTCCAAAAACATTCAGTACTTC.

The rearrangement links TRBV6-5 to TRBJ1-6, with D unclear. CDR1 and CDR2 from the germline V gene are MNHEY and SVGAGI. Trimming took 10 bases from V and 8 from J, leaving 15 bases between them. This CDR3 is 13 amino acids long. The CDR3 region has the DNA TGTGCCACTCGGACCGGGCGGGATTCACCCCTCCACTTT. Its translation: CATRTGRDSPLHF.

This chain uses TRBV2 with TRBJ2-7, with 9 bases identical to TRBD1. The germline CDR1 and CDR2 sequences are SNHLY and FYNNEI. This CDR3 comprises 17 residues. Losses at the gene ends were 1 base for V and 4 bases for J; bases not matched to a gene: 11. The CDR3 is CASSEGIRDRVIYEQYF. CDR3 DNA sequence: TGTGCCAGCAGTGAAGGGATCAGGGACAGGGTCATATACGAGCAGTACTTC.

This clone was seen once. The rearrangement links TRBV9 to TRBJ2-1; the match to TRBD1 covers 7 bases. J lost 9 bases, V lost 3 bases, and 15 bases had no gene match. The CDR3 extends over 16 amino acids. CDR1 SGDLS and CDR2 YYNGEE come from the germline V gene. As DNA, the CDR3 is TGTGCCAGCAGCGCGGGGCGTCGACAGGGAGTGGGTGAGCAGTTCTTC. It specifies CASSAGRRQGVGEQFF.

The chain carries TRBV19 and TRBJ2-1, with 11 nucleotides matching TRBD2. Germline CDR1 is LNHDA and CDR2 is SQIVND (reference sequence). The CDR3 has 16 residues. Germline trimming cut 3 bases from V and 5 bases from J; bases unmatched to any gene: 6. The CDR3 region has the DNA TGTGCCAGTAGTATGCTAGCGGGAGGCCGAAACAATGAGCAGTTCTTC. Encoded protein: CASSMLAGGRNNEQFF.

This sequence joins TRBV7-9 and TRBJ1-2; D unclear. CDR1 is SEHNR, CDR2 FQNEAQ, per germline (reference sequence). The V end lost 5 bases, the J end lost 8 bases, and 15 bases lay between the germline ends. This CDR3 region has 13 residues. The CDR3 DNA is TGTGCCAGCAGCCGTCCCCGGAGTTTGGGCTACACCTTC. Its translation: CASSRPRSLGYTF.

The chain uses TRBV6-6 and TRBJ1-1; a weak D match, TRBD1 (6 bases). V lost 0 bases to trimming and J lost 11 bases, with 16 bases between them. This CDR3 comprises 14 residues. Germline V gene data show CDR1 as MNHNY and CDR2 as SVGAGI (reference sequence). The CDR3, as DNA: TGTGCCAGCAGTTACTCGACCAGGGGAATCTGGGCTTTCTTT. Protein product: CASSYSTRGIWAFF.

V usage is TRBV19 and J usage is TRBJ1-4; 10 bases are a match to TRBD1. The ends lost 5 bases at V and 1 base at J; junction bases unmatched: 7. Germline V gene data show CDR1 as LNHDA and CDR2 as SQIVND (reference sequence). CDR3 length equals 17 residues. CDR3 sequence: CASSARDRGRTNEKLFF. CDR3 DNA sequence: TGTGCCAGTAGTGCCCGGGACAGGGGCCGAACTAATGAAAAACTGTTTTTT.

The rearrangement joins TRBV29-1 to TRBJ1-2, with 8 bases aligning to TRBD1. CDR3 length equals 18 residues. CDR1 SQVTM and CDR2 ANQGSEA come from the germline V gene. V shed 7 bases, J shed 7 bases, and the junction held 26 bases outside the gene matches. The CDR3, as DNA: TGCAGCGCCGTTGCCACAGGTGGACAGGGCCTACGTCTGGGTGGCTACACCTTC. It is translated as CSAVATGGQGLRLGGYTF.

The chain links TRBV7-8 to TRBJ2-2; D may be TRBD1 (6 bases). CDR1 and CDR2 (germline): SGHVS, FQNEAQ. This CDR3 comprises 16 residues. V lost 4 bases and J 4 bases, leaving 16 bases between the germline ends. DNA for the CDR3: TGTGCCAGCAGCTCCCCTCAGGGGCGACCCACCGGGGAGCTGTTTTTT. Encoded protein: CASSSPQGRPTGELFF.

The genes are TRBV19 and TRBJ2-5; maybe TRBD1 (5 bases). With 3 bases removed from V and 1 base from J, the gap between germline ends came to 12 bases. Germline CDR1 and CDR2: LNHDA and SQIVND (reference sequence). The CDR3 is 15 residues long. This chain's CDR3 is CASSMGRVVQETQYF. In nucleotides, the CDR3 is TGTGCCAGTAGTATGGGCAGGGTAGTCCAAGAGACCCAGTACTTC.

The CDR3 region is CASSGGTDPNRYF. CDR3 nucleotide sequence: TGTGCCAGCAGTGGGGGGACAGACCCCAACCGGTACTTC. The chain links TRBV28 to TRBJ2-7, with a possible D match to TRBD1 (7 bases). The length of the CDR3 is 13 residues. Germline CDR1 and CDR2: MDHEN and SYDVKM. Between the trimmed V and J ends, which lost 5 bases and 12 bases, there was a span of 20 bases.

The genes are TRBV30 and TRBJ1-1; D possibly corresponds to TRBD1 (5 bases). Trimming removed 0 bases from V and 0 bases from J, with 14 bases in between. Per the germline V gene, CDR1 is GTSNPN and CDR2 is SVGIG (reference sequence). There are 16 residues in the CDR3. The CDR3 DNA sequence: TGTGCCTGGAGTGTAACCTGGGGCCCAATGAACACTGAAGCTTTCTTT. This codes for CAWSVTWGPMNTEAFF. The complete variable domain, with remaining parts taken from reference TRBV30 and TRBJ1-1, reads SQTIHQWPATLVQPVGSPLSLECTVEGTSNPNLYWYRQAAGRGLQLLFYSVGIGQISSEVPQNLSASRPQDRQFILSSKKLLLSDSGFYLCAWSVTWGPMNTEAFFGQGTRLTVV.

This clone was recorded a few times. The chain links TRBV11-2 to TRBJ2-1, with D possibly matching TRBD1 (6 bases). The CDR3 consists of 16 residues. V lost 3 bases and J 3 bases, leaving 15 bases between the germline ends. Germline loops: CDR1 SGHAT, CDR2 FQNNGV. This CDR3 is CASSLGRGYVYNEQFF. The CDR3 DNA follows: TGTGCCAGCAGCTTGGGCAGGGGATACGTCTACAATGAGCAGTTCTTC.